A single sample is the source of the 8 T cell receptor beta chains below, sequenced in a study of T cell repertoires in cytomegalovirus infection. TCRdb independently ran MiXCR on the reads; one entry per CDR3 protein. The data contain roughly 720,000 distinct CDR3 sequences, approximately 40% of them singletons. The sequenced sample was PBMCs. The receptors come from a human donor in good health (CMV status not recorded). Some clones in this sample may be carry-over from other donors' samples.

This clonotype has more than one count but fewer than ten. The chain couples TRBV5-8 to TRBJ1-2, with D hard to call. Trimming pared 0 bases from V and 7 bases from J, leaving 7 bases between. The CDR3 sequence is 12 residues long. Germline V CDR1 and CDR2: SGHTS, YDEGEE. DNA for the CDR3: TGTGCCAGCAGCTTGGTCGAGAGTGGCTACACCTTC. It encodes CASSLVESGYTF.

This clonotype showed up just a few times. This chain connects TRBV12-3 or TRBV12-4 to TRBJ1-5, with a weak D call TRBD1 (6 bases). Trimming pared 5 bases from V and 0 bases from J, leaving 11 bases between. The CDR3 is 15 amino acids. The CDR3 spells CASSMRQASNQPQHF. CDR3 in DNA: TGTGCCAGCAGTATGAGACAGGCTAGCAATCAGCCCCAGCATTTT.

The chain employs TRBV6-6 and TRBJ1-6; 8 bases match TRBD1. The V gene's germline CDR1 is MNHNY and CDR2 SVGAGI (reference sequence). Trimming removed 6 bases from V and 7 bases from J; junction bases left unmatched: 8. The CDR3 has 15 residues. The CDR3 spells CASRAGQGLNSPLHF. CDR3 bases: TGTGCCAGCAGGGCAGGACAGGGACTGAATTCACCCCTCCACTTT.

This chain uses TRBV28 with TRBJ2-2; D perhaps matches TRBD2 (5 bases). The germline V gene encodes CDR1 MDHEN and CDR2 SYDVKM. This CDR3 contains 15 residues. V gave up 7 bases and J gave up 3 bases, with 15 bases separating them. This chain's CDR3 is CASIGFGIDTGELFF. The CDR3 DNA reads as TGTGCCAGCATTGGGTTCGGGATCGACACCGGGGAGCTGTTTTTT.

The rearrangement links TRBV28 to TRBJ2-1, with D perhaps TRBD1 (7 bases). This CDR3 region has 15 residues. V was shortened by 6 bases and J by 4 bases, with 16 bases between the two germline ends. CDR1 and CDR2 (germline): MDHEN, SYDVKM. CDR3 in amino acids: CASRTVRGVYNEQFF. CDR3 nucleotides: TGTGCCAGCAGAACCGTCAGGGGGGTATACAATGAGCAGTTCTTC.

The sample holds a few counts of this clonotype. The rearrangement uses TRBV6-5 and TRBJ2-7; TRBD2 aligns across 9 bases. Germline CDR1 MNHEY, CDR2 SVGAGI. This CDR3 is 18 amino acids long. V gave up 0 bases and J gave up 0 bases; unmatched junction bases: 9. In DNA, the CDR3 is TGTGCCAGCAGTTACTCGAATGTCCTAGCGGGATACTCCTACGAGCAGTACTTC. Amino acids: CASSYSNVLAGYSYEQYF.

In this sample, this clonotype turned up many times. The chain couples TRBV12-3 or TRBV12-4 to TRBJ2-1, with D uncertain. V shed 1 base and J shed 3 bases, with 10 bases lying between them. This CDR3 contains 15 residues. The CDR3 sequence is CASSLGVEIYNEQFF. DNA of the CDR3: TGTGCCAGCAGTTTAGGGGTAGAGATCTACAATGAGCAGTTCTTC.

The chain recombines TRBV19 with TRBJ1-1, with unresolved D. This CDR3 comprises 12 residues. V lost 7 bases to trimming and J lost 5 bases, with 11 bases between them. From germline, CDR1 is LNHDA and CDR2 SQIVND (reference sequence). Here the CDR3 DNA reads TGTGCCAGTATGGCCGGGGAGACTGAAGCTTTCTTT. Protein sequence: CASMAGETEAFF.